This T cell receptor beta chain was recorded in a study of blood T cell repertoires in COVID-19. Overall study: From T cells, B-cell-depleted T cells, or PBMCs came the material, which was cDNA or gDNA.

Per the study methods: Amplifying reference gene primers gave estimates of nucleated cell counts. Only in-frame clones appear in the TCRdb table, and some are missing; sequencing was by immunoSEQ multiplex PCR. V and J calls and clone size are those listed in that table; D and trimming were worked out from the DNA. The table lists roughly 150,000 clones, 79% of them singletons, with about 20% in the top ten. J gave up 2 bases and V 3 bases, and 7 bases lay outside the gene matches. This CDR3 is built from 16 residues. Per the germline V gene, CDR1 is LGHNA and CDR2 is YNFKEQ. The chain has TRBV4-2 and TRBJ2-7; 10 positions match TRBD1. Sequences were obtained from PBMCs or T cells enriched from blood (not recorded which). The receptor was isolated from a woman between 65 and 79 years old in a cohort exposed to, infected with or recovered from COVID-19 (not recorded which). The CDR3 protein is CASSQSPGQGTYEQYF. The DNA for the CDR3 is TGTGCCAGCAGCCAGAGTCCGGGACAGGGGACCTACGAGCAGTACTTC.